Listed here are 21 T cell receptor beta chains from one sample, sequenced in a study of blood T cells in healthy people across ages. For the second PCR, which ran for roughly 6 to 12 cycles, a sample-barcoded 5' primer and a J-beta primer mix were used. MiXCR, applied by TCRdb to the 5' RACE reads, yields one record per CDR3 protein. The data hold 1.5 million to 1.8 million distinct CDR3 sequences, with 42% observed a single time. The sequencing input was blood. All receptors derive from a young woman in good health.

CDR3 nucleotides: TGTGCCAGCAGTGAACGGGACAGGCTGAGCTATGGCTACACCTTC. It yields the protein CASSERDRLSYGYTF. The chain recombines TRBV2 with TRBJ1-2, with 8 nucleotides matching TRBD1. Germline lookup yields CDR1 SNHLY and CDR2 FYNNEI. CDR3 size: 15 residues. J gave up 4 bases and V 2 bases, and 6 bases lay outside the gene matches.

This clonotype came up a few times. The gene calls are TRBV6-2 or TRBV6-3 and TRBJ1-4; D is ambiguous. CDR1 and CDR2 from the germline V gene are MNHEY and SVGEGT. The CDR3 contains 14 residues. The V end was cut by 0 bases, the J end by 8 bases, with 10 bases between. The DNA of the CDR3 is TGTGCCAGCAGTTACTCCGGGCCTCTCGAAAAACTGTTTTTT. Residues: CASSYSGPLEKLFF.

Ten or more counts support this clonotype. The V and J genes are TRBV7-9 and TRBJ2-1; D is unresolved. The CDR3 loop spans 12 amino acids. V gave up 3 bases and J gave up 6 bases, with 6 bases separating them. Looked up from germline, CDR1 is SEHNR and CDR2 is FQNEAQ (reference sequence). CDR3 region: CASSFGPNEQFF. The CDR3 nucleotides read TGTGCCAGCAGCTTCGGACCCAATGAGCAGTTCTTC.

V gene TRBV12-3 or TRBV12-4 combines with J gene TRBJ1-4, with TRBD1 as a possible D gene (5 bases). The CDR3 loop spans 15 amino acids. Trimming left V 10 bases short and J 2 bases short, with 17 bases between. The CDR3 sequence is CANNRGAGTNEKLFF. In DNA, the CDR3 is TGTGCCAACAATAGGGGCGCAGGGACTAATGAAAAACTGTTTTTT.

This rearrangement joins TRBV27 to TRBJ1-6, with 9 bases identical to TRBD1. Germline CDR1 is MNHEY and CDR2 is SMNVEV (reference sequence). The CDR3 has 15 amino acids. Germline trimming cut 6 bases from V and 4 bases from J; bases unmatched to any gene: 4. CDR3 amino acids: CASSGGTGYNSPLHF. For the CDR3, the DNA is TGTGCCAGCAGCGGTGGGACAGGGTATAATTCACCCCTCCACTTT.

The table lists this clonotype with a few counts. The chain couples TRBV12-3 or TRBV12-4 to TRBJ2-3, with 7 bases matching TRBD1. The V gene end was trimmed by 3 bases and the J gene end by 8 bases; junction bases not matched to a gene: 2. The CDR3 has 12 amino acids. As DNA, the CDR3 is TGTGCCAGCAGTTTGGACAGGATTACGCAGTATTTT. Translating gives CASSLDRITQYF.

The V gene is TRBV7-9, the J gene TRBJ2-5; D may be TRBD2 (5 bases). The CDR3 sequence is 15 residues long. V lost 4 bases and J lost 5, with 17 bases in between. Per the germline V gene, CDR1 is SEHNR and CDR2 is FQNEAQ (reference sequence). CDR3 DNA sequence: TGTGCCAGCAGCTCCGGCATCCGGGATGGGGAGACCCAGTACTTC. It encodes CASSSGIRDGETQYF. Drawing the rest from reference TRBV7-9 and TRBJ2-5, the complete variable domain is DTGVSQNPRHKITKRGQNVTFRCDPISEHNRLYWYRQTLGQGPEFLTYFQNEAQLEKSRLLSDRFSAERPKGSFSTLEIQRTEQGDSAMYLCASSSGIRDGETQYFGPGTRLLVL.

Ten or more counts support this clonotype. The chain joins TRBV2 to TRBJ2-5; D remains ambiguous. Trimming took 4 bases from V and 5 from J, leaving 8 bases between them. The germline gives CDR1 SNHLY, CDR2 FYNNEI. This CDR3 is built from 12 residues. Here the CDR3 DNA reads TGTGCCAGCAGTGGAGTGGGTGAGACCCAGTACTTC. This codes for CASSGVGETQYF. The complete variable domain, with remaining parts taken from reference TRBV2 and TRBJ2-5, reads EPEVTQTPSHQVTQMGQEVILRCVPISNHLYFYWYRQILGQKVEFLVSFYNNEISEKSEIFDDQFSVERPDGSNFTLKIRSTKLEDSAMYFCASSGVGETQYFGPGTRLLVL.

The table lists this clonotype with a few counts. The chain joins TRBV7-9 to TRBJ2-7; the D is unclear. The V end was cut by 7 bases, the J end by 7 bases, with 11 bases between. Per germline, CDR1 SEHNR and CDR2 FQNEAQ (reference sequence). The CDR3 is 11 amino acids. The CDR3 protein is CASTTNNEQYF. CDR3 DNA sequence: TGTGCCAGCACCACAAACAATGAGCAGTACTTC.

This sequence joins TRBV20-1 and TRBJ2-1; no reliable D call. The ends were cut back, 5 bases at V and 3 bases at J, with 8 bases in the middle. Germline V gene data show CDR1 as DFQATT and CDR2 as SNEGSKA (reference sequence). CDR3 size: 12 residues. CDR3 nucleotide sequence: TGCAGTGCTCTCGGAGACTACAATGAGCAGTTCTTC. Protein: CSALGDYNEQFF.

CDR3 nucleotide sequence: TGTGCCAGCAGTTTAGAGATAGCGGGGCCTCGTAATGAGCAGTTCTTC. Amino acid sequence: CASSLEIAGPRNEQFF. V usage is TRBV6-4 and J usage is TRBJ2-1; TRBD2 agrees at 8 bases. Germline CDR1 is MRHNA and CDR2 is SNTAGT. Trimming took 5 bases from V and 7 from J; bases not matched to a gene: 13. This CDR3 comprises 16 residues.

This clonotype occurred once. The gene calls are TRBV3-1 and TRBJ2-1; TRBD2 aligns across 10 bases. The DNA end is a closer match to TRBJ2-7, so the J assignment may be wrong. The CDR3 totals 16 residues. The germline CDR1 and CDR2 sequences are LGHDT and YNNKEL (reference sequence). The CDR3 DNA follows: TGTGCCAGCAGGACTTTAGCGGGAGGACGCTACAATGAGCAGTACTTC. It translates to CASRTLAGGRYNEQYF.

The rearrangement joins TRBV29-1 to TRBJ2-1, with D possibly matching TRBD2 (6 bases). V lost 6 bases and J 5 bases, leaving 17 bases between the germline ends. The CDR3 loop spans 14 amino acids. CDR1 and CDR2 from the germline V gene are SQVTM and ANQGSEA. This CDR3 reads CSVKNRDSHNEQFF. The CDR3 DNA reads as TGCAGCGTGAAGAACCGGGACTCTCACAATGAGCAGTTCTTC.

J is TRBJ2-2 and V is TRBV24-1; D is ambiguous. The CDR3 runs 11 residues. Per germline, CDR1 KGHDR and CDR2 SFDVKD. Trimming removed 9 bases from V and 6 bases from J, with 7 bases in between. CDR3 DNA: TGTGCCACCGGCGGCCCCGGGGAGCTGTTTTTT. It specifies CATGGPGELFF.

A few counts support this clonotype. The chain has TRBV7-9 and TRBJ1-2, with D possibly matching TRBD1 (5 bases). The CDR3 contains 13 residues. Germline V gene sequence: CDR1 SEHNR, CDR2 FQNEAQ (reference sequence). V was pared by 5 bases and J by 6 bases, with 13 bases between. The CDR3 region has the DNA TGTGCCAGCAGCCCCAGGACAAGCGATGGCTACACCTTC. This codes for CASSPRTSDGYTF.

The chain uses TRBV7-2 and TRBJ2-2, with D unresolved. The CDR3 contains 15 residues. The V and J ends lost 4 bases and 7 bases respectively, with 16 bases between them. Germline CDR1 reads SGHTA; CDR2 reads FQGNSA. The CDR3 DNA reads TGTGCCAGCAGCTCTCACGGCCCTACCGGCGGGGAGCTGTTTTTT. Its protein is CASSSHGPTGGELFF.

The chain employs TRBV7-2 and TRBJ1-1; D perhaps matches TRBD1 (6 bases). Trimming took 8 bases from V and 1 from J, leaving 11 bases between them. Per the germline V gene, CDR1 is SGHTA and CDR2 is FQGNSA. This CDR3 region has 13 residues. CDR3 in DNA: TGTGCCAGCGGAAAACAGGGGAACACTGAAGCTTTCTTT. Translating gives CASGKQGNTEAFF.

The chain has TRBV29-1 and TRBJ1-1; D uncertain. V lost 4 bases, J lost 7 bases, and 7 bases lay in between. The CDR3 runs 10 residues. Germline lookup yields CDR1 SQVTM and CDR2 ANQGSEA. The DNA for the CDR3 is TGCAGCGTTGGGTGGGATGAAGCTTTCTTT. It yields the protein CSVGWDEAFF.

The V and J genes are TRBV7-8 and TRBJ1-2, with 8 positions matching TRBD1. Germline assignment: CDR1 SGHVS and CDR2 FQNEAQ. There are 14 residues in the CDR3. The junction had 5 bases not matched to a gene; V was cut back by 4 bases and J by 4 bases. CDR3 amino acids: CASSSDRAPYGYTF. CDR3 sequence (DNA): TGTGCCAGCAGCTCGGACAGGGCCCCCTATGGCTACACCTTC.

The chain carries TRBV24-1 and TRBJ2-2, with D perhaps given as TRBD1 or TRBD2 (5 bases each). The germline V gene encodes CDR1 KGHDR and CDR2 SFDVKD. The V end lost 7 bases, the J end lost 4 bases, and 12 bases lay between the germline ends. CDR3 length: 14 residues. The CDR3 coding sequence is TGTGCCACCAGCGACGGGACGAGCACCGGGGAGCTGTTTTTT. It encodes CATSDGTSTGELFF.

The genes are TRBV10-1 and TRBJ2-7; tentative D call: TRBD2 (7 bases). V was pared by 7 bases and J by 4 bases, with 14 bases between. Germline CDR1 and CDR2: WNHNN and SYGVQD (reference sequence). This CDR3 has 13 residues. As DNA, the CDR3 is TGCGCCAGCACAAGAAAGGGGGGGTACGAGCAGTACTTC. Amino acids: CASTRKGGYEQYF.